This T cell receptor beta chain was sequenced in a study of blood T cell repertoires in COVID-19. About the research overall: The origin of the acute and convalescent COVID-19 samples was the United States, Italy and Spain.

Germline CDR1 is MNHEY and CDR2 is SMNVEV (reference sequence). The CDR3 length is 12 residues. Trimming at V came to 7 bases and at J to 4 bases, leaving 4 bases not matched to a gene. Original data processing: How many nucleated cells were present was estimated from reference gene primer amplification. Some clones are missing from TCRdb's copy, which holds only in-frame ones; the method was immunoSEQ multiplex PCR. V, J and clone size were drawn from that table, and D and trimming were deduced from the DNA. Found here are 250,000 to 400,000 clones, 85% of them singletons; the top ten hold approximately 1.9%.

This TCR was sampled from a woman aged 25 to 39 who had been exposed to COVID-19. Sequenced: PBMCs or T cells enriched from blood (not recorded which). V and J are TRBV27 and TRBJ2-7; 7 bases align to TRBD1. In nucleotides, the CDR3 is TGTGCCAGCAAGGGACAGTCTTACGAGCAGTACTTC. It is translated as CASKGQSYEQYF.